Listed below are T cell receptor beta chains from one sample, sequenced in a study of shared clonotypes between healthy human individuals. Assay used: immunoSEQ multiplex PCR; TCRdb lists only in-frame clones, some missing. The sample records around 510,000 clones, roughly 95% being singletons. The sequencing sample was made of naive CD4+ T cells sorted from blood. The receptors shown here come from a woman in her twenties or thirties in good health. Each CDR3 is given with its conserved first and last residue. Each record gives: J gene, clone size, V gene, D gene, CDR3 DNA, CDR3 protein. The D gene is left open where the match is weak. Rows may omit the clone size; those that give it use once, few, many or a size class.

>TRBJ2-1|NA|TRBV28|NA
TGTGCCAGCAGCGGGCCCCCGAGCTCCTACAATGAGCAGTTCTTC
CASSGPPSSYNEQFF
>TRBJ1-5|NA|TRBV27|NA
TGTGCCAGCAGTTTATCTCGGCAGGGTGCTCAGCCCCAGCATTTT
CASSLSRQGAQPQHF
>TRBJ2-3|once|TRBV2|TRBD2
TGTGCCAGCAGAGAGACTAGCGGGAGTCCAGATACGCAGTATTTT
CASRETSGSPDTQYF
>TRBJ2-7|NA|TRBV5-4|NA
TGTGCCAGCAGCCCGGACCACTCCTACGAGCAGTACTTC
CASSPDHSYEQYF
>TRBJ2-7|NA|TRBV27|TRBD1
TGTGCCAGCAGAAACAGACAGGGGGCGTCCTACGAGCAGTACTTC
CASRNRQGASYEQYF
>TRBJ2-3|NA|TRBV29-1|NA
TGCAGCGGGTCCGGTGGCGGGAGCACAGATACGCAGTATTTT
CSGSGGGSTDTQYF
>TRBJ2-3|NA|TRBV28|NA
TGTGCCAGCAGTTTATGGGTGGGAGATACGCAGTATTTT
CASSLWVGDTQYF
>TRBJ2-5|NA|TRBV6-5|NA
TGTGCCAGCAGCTCTCTTGGATCTACCCAGTACTTC
CASSSLGSTQYF
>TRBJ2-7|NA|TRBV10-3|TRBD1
TGTGCCATCAGTCGAGCGGGACGAGCGGACAGGGGGCAGTACTTC
CAISRAGRADRGQYF
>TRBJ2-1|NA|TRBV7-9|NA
TGTGCCAGCAGCTTAAGGACTGAGCGGAGCTCCTACAATGAGCAGTTCTTC
CASSLRTERSSYNEQFF
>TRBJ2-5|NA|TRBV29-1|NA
TGCAGCGTTGGGGTGGAGGACCAGTACTTC
CSVGVEDQYF
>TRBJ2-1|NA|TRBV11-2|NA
TGTGCCAGCAAGTTCGGCGGGACCGACTACAATGAGCAGTTCTTC
CASKFGGTDYNEQFF
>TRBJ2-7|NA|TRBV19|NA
TGTGCCAGTAGTTTCCGTCGGCAGTCCTACGAGCAGTACTTC
CASSFRRQSYEQYF
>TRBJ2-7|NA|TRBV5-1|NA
TGCGCCAGCAGCTTGGTTCAGGGTGCCTACGAGCAGTACTTC
CASSLVQGAYEQYF
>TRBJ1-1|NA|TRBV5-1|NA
TGCGCCAGCAGCTTATGGCAGGGAGCCATGAACACTGAAGCTTTCTTT
CASSLWQGAMNTEAFF
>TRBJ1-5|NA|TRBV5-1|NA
TGCGCCAGCAGCTTGGATGTAGGGTATCAGCCCCAGCATTTT
CASSLDVGYQPQHF
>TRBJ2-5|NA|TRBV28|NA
TGTGCCAGCAGCCGCAACGGAAATGTAGGGAGGGAGACCCAGTACTTC
CASSRNGNVGRETQYF
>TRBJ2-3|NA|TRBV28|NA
TGTGCCAGCAGAAGTTACGAGGAGGGAGGCACAGATACGCAGTATTTT
CASRSYEEGGTDTQYF
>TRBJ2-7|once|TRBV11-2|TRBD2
TGTGCCAGCAATCTCGGGCTAGCGGGAGACTACGAGCAGTACTTC
CASNLGLAGDYEQYF
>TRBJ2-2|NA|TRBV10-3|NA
TGTGCCATCAGTGAGTCCGTGAACACCGGGGAGCTGTTTTTT
CAISESVNTGELFF
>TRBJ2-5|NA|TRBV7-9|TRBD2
TGTGCCAGCAGCTTAGGGCGGGAGCAGACCCAGTACTTC
CASSLGREQTQYF
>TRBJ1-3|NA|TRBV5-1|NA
TGCGCCAGCAGCTTGTTGACAGGATCCTCTGGAAACACCATATATTTT
CASSLLTGSSGNTIYF
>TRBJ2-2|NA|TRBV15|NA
TGTGCCACCAGCAGAGTGCTTTCGAACACCGGGGAGCTGTTTTTT
CATSRVLSNTGELFF
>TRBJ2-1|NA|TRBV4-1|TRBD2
TGCGCCAGCAGCCTCGGGACTAGCGGCAATGAGCAGTTCTTC
CASSLGTSGNEQFF
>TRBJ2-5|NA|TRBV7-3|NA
TGTGCCAGCAGCTCCAGGACTGGGGAGACCCAGTACTTC
CASSSRTGETQYF
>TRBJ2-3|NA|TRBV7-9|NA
TGTGCCAGCCTAGCACCTAGCACAGATACGCAGTATTTT
CASLAPSTDTQYF
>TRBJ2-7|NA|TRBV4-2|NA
TGTGCCAGCAGCCATGAAACAGGACGAGTTATGTACGAGCAGTACTTC
CASSHETGRVMYEQYF
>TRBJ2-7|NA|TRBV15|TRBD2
TGTGCCACCAGCAGTGGAGGGGCCGGGACTACCTACGAGCAGTACTTC
CATSSGGAGTTYEQYF
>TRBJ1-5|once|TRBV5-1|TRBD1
TGCGCCAGCAGCTTAGACAGGGAAAATCAGCCCCAGCATTTT
CASSLDRENQPQHF
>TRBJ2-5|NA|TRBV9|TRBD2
TGTGCCAGCAGCCCCTGGACTAGCGGGAGACAAGAGACCCAGTACTTC
CASSPWTSGRQETQYF
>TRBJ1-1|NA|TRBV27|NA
TGTGCCAGCAGTTTTCAGCGGAACACTGAAGCTTTCTTT
CASSFQRNTEAFF
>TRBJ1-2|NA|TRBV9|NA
TGTGCCAGCAGCGTAGACCTAGTGGGACCCTCGGGCTACACCTTC
CASSVDLVGPSGYTF
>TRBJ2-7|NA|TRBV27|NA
TGTGCCAGCAGTTTAAGTGTAGGGACTCGAGAGCAGTACTTC
CASSLSVGTREQYF
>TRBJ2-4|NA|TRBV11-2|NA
TGTGCCAGCAGGGGGATTCGTGAGGCCAAAAACATTCAGTACTTC
CASRGIREAKNIQYF
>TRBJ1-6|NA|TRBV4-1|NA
TGCGCCAGCAGCCAAGATCATAGCTCCTATAATTCACCCCTCCACTTT
CASSQDHSSYNSPLHF
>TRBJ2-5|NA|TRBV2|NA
TGTGCCAGCGGCGAAGAGACCCAGTACTTC
CASGEETQYF
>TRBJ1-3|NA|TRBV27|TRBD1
TGTGCCGGAAAAATGATTACAGGGGGCGCTGGAAACACCATATATTTT
CAGKMITGGAGNTIYF
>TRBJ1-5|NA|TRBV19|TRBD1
TGTGCCAGTAGTATCGGGACAGGACAGCCCCAGCATTTT
CASSIGTGQPQHF
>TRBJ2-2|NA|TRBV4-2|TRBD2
TGTGCCAGCAGCCAGGGACTAGCGGGAGTCGTTAGCGGGGAGCTGTTTTTT
CASSQGLAGVVSGELFF
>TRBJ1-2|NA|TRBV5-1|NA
TGCGCCAGCAGCCCCGGAGGGGGGCGCGGGGATGGCTACACCTTC
CASSPGGGRGDGYTF
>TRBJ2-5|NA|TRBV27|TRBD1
TGTGCCAGCAGTTTATTCGGTACGGGGACAGGGAGGACCCAGTACTTC
CASSLFGTGTGRTQYF
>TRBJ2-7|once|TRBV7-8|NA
TGTGCCAGCAGCTTCCTAGAGACCTACGAGCAGTACTTC
CASSFLETYEQYF
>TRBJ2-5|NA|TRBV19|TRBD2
TGTGCCAGTAGTGCAACCGGGACTAGGGGGAGGACCCAGTACTTC
CASSATGTRGRTQYF
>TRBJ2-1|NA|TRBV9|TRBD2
TGTGCCAGCACCCCGGGGGGTAGCGGCTCCTACAATGAGCAGTTCTTC
CASTPGGSGSYNEQFF
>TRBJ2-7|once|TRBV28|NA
TGTGCCAGCAGTCCCGATGGGGTTATCGAGCAGTACTTC
CASSPDGVIEQYF
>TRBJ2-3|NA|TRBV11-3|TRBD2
TGTGCCAGCAGCCTAGGGGTAGCGGGAGGCCCTCTAGGAGCGCAGTATTTT
CASSLGVAGGPLGAQYF
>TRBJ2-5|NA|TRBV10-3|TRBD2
TGTGCCATCAGCCCACAGTGGAGGACTAGCGGGAGACTGGGGGAGACCCAGTACTTC
CAISPQWRTSGRLGETQYF
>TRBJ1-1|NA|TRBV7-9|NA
TGTGCCAGCAGTTTTACCGGGACAATAATGAACACTGAAGCTTTCTTT
CASSFTGTIMNTEAFF
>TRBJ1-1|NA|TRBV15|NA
TGTGCCACCAGCAGAGTAGGCAGATCTAACACTGAAGCTTTCTTT
CATSRVGRSNTEAFF
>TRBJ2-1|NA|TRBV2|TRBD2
TGTGCCAGCAGCCTTAGCGGGAGCTCCTACAATGAGCAGTTCTTC
CASSLSGSSYNEQFF
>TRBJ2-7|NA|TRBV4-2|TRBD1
TGTGCCAGCAGCCATAACACGGCGGGACAGGGCTCCTACGAGCAGTACTTC
CASSHNTAGQGSYEQYF
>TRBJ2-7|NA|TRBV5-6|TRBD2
TGTGCCAGCAGCTTTGGGAGGGGAAGCGACGAGCAGTACTTC
CASSFGRGSDEQYF
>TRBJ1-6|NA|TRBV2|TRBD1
TGTGCCAGCAGTGAACGGACAGGGGGATCACCCCTCCACTTT
CASSERTGGSPLHF
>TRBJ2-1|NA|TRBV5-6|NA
TGTGCCAGCAGCTTGGTGGGGGTTAAGAATGAGCAGTTCTTC
CASSLVGVKNEQFF
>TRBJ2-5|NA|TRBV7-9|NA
TGTGCCAGCAGCTTAGGTAGGGAGACCCAGTACTTC
CASSLGRETQYF